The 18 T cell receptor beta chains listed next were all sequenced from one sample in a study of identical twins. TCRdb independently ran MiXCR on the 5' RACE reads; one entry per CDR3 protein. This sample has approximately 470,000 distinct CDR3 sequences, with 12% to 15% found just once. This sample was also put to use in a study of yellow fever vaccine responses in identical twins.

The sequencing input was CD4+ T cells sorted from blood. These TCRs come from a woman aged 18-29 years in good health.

In nucleotides, the CDR3 is TGTGCCACCAGCAACGGACTAGCCAATGAGCAGTTCTTC. It specifies CATSNGLANEQFF. The V call is TRBV15, the J call TRBJ2-1, with 8 bases lining up with TRBD2. Unmatched junction bases numbered 2, after V lost 4 bases and J lost 6 bases. The V gene's germline CDR1 is LNHNV and CDR2 YYDKDF (reference sequence). CDR3 size: 13 residues.

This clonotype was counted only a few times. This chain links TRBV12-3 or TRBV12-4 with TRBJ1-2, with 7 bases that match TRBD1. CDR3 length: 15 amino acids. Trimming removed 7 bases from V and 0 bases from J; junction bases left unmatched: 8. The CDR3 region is CASKRRDSTNYGYTF. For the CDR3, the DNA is TGTGCCAGCAAAAGACGGGACAGCACTAACTATGGCTACACCTTC.

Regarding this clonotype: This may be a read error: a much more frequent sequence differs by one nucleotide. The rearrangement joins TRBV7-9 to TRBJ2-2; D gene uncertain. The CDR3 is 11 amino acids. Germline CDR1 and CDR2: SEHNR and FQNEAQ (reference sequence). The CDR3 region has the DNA TGTGTCAGCAGCTTTATCGGGGAGCTGTTTTTT. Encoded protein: CVSSFIGELFF.

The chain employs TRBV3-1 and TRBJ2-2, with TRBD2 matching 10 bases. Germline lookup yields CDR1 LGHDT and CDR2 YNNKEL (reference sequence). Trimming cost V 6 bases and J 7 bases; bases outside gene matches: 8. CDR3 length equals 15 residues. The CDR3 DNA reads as TGTGCCAGCAGGTCCAGCGGGGGGGCAAACGGGGAGCTGTTTTTT. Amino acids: CASRSSGGANGELFF.

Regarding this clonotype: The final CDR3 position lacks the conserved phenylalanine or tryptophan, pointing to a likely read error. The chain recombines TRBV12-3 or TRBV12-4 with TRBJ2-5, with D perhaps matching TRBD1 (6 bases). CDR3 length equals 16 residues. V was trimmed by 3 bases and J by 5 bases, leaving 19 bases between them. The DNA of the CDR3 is TGTGCCAGCAGTTTTTTTAGGCCAGGGGATAAGGAGACCCAGTACCTC. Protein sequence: CASSFFRPGDKETQYL.

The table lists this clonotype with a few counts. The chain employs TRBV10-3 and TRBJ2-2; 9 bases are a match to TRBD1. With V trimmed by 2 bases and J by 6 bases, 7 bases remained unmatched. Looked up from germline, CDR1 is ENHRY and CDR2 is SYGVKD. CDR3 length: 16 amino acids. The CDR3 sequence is CAISESGTGKAGELFF. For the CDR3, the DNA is TGTGCCATCAGTGAGAGCGGGACAGGGAAGGCCGGGGAGCTGTTTTTT.

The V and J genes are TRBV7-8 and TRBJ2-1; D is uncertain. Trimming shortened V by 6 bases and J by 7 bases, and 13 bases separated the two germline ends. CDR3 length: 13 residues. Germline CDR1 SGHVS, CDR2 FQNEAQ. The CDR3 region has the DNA TGTGCCAGCAGGAGAAATTCGGGTAATGAGCAGTTCTTC. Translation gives CASRRNSGNEQFF.

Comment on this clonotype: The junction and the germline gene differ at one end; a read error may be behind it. The CDR3 reads CCARQISLTDTQYF. The CDR3 region has the DNA TGCTGTGCTAGACAGATATCTCTGACAGATACGCAGTATTTT. This chain uses TRBV20-1 with TRBJ2-3; tentatively, D is TRBD1 (5 bases). CDR3 length: 14 residues. Germline values: CDR1 DFQATT, CDR2 SNEGSKA (reference sequence).

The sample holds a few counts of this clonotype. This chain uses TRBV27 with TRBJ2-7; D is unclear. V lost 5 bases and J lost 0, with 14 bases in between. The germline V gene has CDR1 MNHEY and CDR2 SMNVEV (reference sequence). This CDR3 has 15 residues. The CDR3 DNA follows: TGTGCCAGCAGTGCCTTAGGGTTAAGCTCCTACGAGCAGTACTTC. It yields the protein CASSALGLSSYEQYF.

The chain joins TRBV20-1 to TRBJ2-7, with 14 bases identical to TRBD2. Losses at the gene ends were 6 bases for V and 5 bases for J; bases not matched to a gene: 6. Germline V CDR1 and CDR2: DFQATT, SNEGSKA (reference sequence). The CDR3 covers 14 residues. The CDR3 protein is CSALGLAGVHEQYF. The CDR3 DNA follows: TGCAGTGCGCTGGGACTAGCGGGAGTCCACGAGCAGTACTTC.

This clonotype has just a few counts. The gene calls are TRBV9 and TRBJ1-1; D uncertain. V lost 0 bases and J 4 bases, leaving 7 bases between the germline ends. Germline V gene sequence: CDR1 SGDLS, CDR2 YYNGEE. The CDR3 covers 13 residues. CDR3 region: CASSVASGTEAFF. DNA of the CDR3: TGTGCCAGCAGCGTAGCGTCGGGCACTGAAGCTTTCTTT.

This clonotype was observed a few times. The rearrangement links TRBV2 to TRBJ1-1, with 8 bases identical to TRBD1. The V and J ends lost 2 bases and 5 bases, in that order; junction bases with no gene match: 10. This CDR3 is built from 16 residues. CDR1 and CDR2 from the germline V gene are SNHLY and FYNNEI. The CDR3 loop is CASSERPTGAGTEAFF. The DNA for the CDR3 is TGTGCCAGCAGTGAAAGGCCGACAGGGGCGGGGACTGAAGCTTTCTTT.

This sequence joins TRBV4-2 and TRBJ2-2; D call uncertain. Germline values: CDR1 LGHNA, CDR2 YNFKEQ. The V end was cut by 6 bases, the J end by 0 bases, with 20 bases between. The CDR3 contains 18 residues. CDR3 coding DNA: TGTGCCAGCAGTAAATCCAGCCCGGGCGCAGCGAACACCGGGGAGCTGTTTTTT. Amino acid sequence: CASSKSSPGAANTGELFF.

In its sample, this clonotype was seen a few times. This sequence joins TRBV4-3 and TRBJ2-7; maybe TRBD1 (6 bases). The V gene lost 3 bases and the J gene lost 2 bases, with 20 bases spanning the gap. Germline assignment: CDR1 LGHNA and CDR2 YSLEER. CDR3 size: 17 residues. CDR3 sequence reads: CASSHAMGAGTTYEQYF. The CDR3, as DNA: TGCGCCAGCAGCCACGCGATGGGGGCAGGGACGACCTACGAGCAGTACTTC.

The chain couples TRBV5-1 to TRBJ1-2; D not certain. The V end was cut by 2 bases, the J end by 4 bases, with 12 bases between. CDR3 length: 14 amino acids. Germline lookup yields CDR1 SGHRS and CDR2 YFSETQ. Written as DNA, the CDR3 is TGCGCCAGCAGCTTAGACCCCCAACTCTATGGCTACACCTTC. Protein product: CASSLDPQLYGYTF.

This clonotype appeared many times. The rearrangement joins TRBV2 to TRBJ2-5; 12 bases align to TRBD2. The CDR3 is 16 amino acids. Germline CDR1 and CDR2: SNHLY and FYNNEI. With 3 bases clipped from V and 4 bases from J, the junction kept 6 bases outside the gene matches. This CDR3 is CASSDPGLAGRETQYF. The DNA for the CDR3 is TGTGCCAGCAGTGATCCAGGACTAGCGGGGAGAGAGACCCAGTACTTC.

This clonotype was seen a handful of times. For the CDR3, the DNA is TGTGCCAGCAGCCCACCCACGACCTACGAGCAGTACTTC. It translates to CASSPPTTYEQYF. This chain links TRBV12-3 or TRBV12-4 with TRBJ2-7; D unresolved. The V end was cut by 6 bases, the J end by 2 bases, with 11 bases between. The CDR3 extends over 13 amino acids.

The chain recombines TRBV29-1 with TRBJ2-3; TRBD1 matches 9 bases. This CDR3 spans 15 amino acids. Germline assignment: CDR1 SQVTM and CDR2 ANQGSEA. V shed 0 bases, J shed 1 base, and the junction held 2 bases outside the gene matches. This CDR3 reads CSVEEGDRGTDTQYF. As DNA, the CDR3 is TGCAGCGTTGAAGAGGGGGACAGGGGCACAGATACGCAGTATTTT.